This T cell receptor beta chain was observed in a study of T cell changes during pregnancy in multiple sclerosis. The method was immunoSEQ multiplex PCR; TCRdb's version includes in-frame clones alone and lacks a portion of them. The repertoire has about 49,000 clones, nearly 95% of them found once; the top ten carry just under 1%. The sequence was obtained from a female donor with multiple sclerosis, enrolled in a pregnancy study. The material was peripheral blood, obtained after pregnancy.

The CDR3: CATSRGTGGFREQYF. As DNA, the CDR3 is TGTGCCACCAGCAGGGGGACAGGGGGCTTTCGGGAGCAGTACTTC. This chain joins TRBV15 and TRBJ2-7; 12 nucleotides match TRBD1. The germline V gene has CDR1 LNHNV and CDR2 YYDKDF (reference sequence). CDR3 length equals 15 residues. V was clipped by 3 bases and J by 7 bases; unmatched bases: 7.